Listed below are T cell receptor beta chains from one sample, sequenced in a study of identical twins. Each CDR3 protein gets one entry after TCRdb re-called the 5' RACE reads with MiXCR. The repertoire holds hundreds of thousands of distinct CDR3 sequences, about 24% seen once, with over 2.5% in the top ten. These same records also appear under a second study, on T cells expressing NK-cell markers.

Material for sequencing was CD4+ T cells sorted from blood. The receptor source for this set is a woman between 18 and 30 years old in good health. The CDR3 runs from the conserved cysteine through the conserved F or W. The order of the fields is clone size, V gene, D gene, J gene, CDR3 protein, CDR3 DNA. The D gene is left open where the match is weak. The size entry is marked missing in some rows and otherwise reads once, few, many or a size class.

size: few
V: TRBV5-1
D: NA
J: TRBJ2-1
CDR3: CASSFSVDYNEQFF
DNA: TGCGCCAGCAGCTTCTCGGTAGACTACAATGAGCAGTTCTTC

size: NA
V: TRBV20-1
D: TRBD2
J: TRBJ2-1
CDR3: CSARVAGGPNEQFF
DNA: TGCAGTGCTAGAGTAGCGGGGGGGCCCAATGAGCAGTTCTTC

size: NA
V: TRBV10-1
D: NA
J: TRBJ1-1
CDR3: CATPTVDTEAFF
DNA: TGCGCCACCCCGACGGTAGACACTGAAGCTTTCTTT

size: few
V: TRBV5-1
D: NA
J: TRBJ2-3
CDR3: CASSLELRTYTDTQYF
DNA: TGCGCCAGCAGCTTGGAACTCAGGACTTACACAGATACGCAGTATTTT

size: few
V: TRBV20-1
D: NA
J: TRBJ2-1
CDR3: CSLNKPQAVFNEQFF
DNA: TGCTCCCTCAACAAGCCCCAAGCGGTATTCAATGAGCAGTTCTTC

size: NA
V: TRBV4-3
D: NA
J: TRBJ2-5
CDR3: CASSPQVTGETQYF
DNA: TGCGCCAGCAGCCCGCAAGTTACCGGGGAGACCCAGTACTTC

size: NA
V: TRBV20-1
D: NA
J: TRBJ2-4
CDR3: CSARDPGAKKNIQYF
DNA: TGCAGTGCTAGGGACCCCGGAGCGAAGAAAAACATTCAGTACTTC

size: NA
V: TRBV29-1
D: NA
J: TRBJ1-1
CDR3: CSAGRANTEAFF
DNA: TGCAGCGCGGGACGGGCGAACACTGAAGCTTTCTTT

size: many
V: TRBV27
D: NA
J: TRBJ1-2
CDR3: CASRQGRIGYTF
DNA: TGTGCCAGCAGGCAGGGCCGGATCGGCTACACCTTC

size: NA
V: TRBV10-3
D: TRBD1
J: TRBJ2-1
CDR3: CAILGGDRGSSEQFF
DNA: TGTGCCATCCTCGGGGGGGACAGGGGAAGCAGTGAGCAGTTCTTC

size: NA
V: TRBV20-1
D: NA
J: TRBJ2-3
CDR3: CSARDRPDTQYF
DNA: TGCAGTGCTAGAGACAGGCCAGATACGCAGTATTTT

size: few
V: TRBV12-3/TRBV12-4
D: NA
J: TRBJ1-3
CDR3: CASTVWGSGNTIYF
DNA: TGTGCCAGCACCGTCTGGGGGTCTGGAAACACCATATATTTT

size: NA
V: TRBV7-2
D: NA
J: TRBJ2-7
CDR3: CASSLATLAYYEQYF
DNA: TGTGCCAGCAGCTTAGCCACACTAGCTTACTACGAGCAGTACTTC

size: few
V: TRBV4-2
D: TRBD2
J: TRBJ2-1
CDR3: CASSQDGGGAVEQFF
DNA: TGTGCCAGCAGCCAAGATGGCGGGGGGGCCGTTGAGCAGTTCTTC

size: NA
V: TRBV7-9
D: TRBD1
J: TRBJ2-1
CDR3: CASSLAGQGGEQFF
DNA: TGTGCCAGCAGCTTAGCGGGACAGGGTGGTGAGCAGTTCTTC

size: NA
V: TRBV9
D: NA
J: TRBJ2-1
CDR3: CASSVVPTRLALGGEQFF
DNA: TGTGCCAGCAGCGTAGTCCCAACTAGGTTAGCTCTGGGCGGTGAGCAGTTCTTC

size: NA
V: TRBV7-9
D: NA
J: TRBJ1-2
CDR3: CASSLGGGGYGYTF
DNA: TGTGCCAGCAGCCTTGGGGGGGGAGGCTATGGCTACACCTTC

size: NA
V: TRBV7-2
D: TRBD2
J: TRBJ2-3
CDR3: CASSFNTRGGTDTQYF
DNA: TGTGCCAGCAGCTTTAACACGCGGGGGGGCACAGATACGCAGTATTTT

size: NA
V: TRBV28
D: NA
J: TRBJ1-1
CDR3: CASSFGSEAFF
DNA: TGTGCCAGCAGTTTCGGTTCTGAAGCTTTCTTT

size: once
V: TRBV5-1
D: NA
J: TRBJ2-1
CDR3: CASSAGSSKGYNEQFF
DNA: TGCGCCAGCAGTGCGGGCAGCTCCAAGGGATACAATGAGCAGTTCTTC

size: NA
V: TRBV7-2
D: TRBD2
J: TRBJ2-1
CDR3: CASSPSPAGNNEQFF
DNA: TGTGCCAGCAGCCCGAGCCCAGCGGGGAACAATGAGCAGTTCTTC

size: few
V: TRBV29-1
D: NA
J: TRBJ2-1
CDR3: CSVYRDGINNEQFF
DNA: TGCAGCGTTTACCGGGACGGGATAAACAATGAGCAGTTCTTC

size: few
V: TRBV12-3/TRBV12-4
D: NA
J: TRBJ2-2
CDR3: CASSLRTANTGELFF
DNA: TGTGCCAGCAGTTTGAGGACAGCCAACACCGGGGAGCTGTTTTTT

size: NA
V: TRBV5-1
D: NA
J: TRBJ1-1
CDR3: CASSLWWGAMNTEAFF
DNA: TGCGCCAGCAGCTTATGGTGGGGCGCGATGAACACTGAAGCTTTCTTT

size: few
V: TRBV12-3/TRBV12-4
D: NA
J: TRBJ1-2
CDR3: CASSLAMGANYGYTF
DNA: TGTGCCAGCAGCTTAGCAATGGGGGCAAACTATGGCTACACCTTC

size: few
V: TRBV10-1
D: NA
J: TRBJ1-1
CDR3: CASGIPVEAFF
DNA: TGCGCCAGCGGTATCCCCGTTGAAGCTTTCTTT

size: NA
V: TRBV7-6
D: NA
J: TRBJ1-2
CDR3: CASSLWGGNYGYTF
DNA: TGTGCCAGCAGCTTATGGGGAGGGAACTATGGCTACACCTTC